This T cell receptor beta chain was sequenced for a study of T cells expressing NK-cell markers. Study-level findings and limits: In a handful of donors, dominant clonotypes made up 28.3-60.1% of CD3+CD56-NKG2C+ cells.

As regards this clonotype: What it binds is not known.

TCRdb reanalyzed the 5' RACE reads and collapses them to one entry per CDR3 protein, without DNA. The table lists more than 400,000 distinct CDR3 sequences. This CDR3 is built from 12 residues. Germline V gene sequence: CDR1 ENHRY, CDR2 SYGVKD. Sequences were obtained from blood T cells: a sorted CD56 or NKG2C T cell subset, CD4+ or CD8+ T cells, or bulk PBMC T cells (not recorded which). This TCR was sampled from a woman between 18 and 69 years old in good health. V and J are TRBV10-3 and TRBJ2-7. This CDR3 reads CAISEESYEQYF.